The 27 T cell receptor beta chains given below trace back to one sample, sequenced in a study of regulatory T cells in long-lasting Graves disease (dated by TCRdb to the early 2020s). Libraries were built with multiplex PCR. TCRdb names Illumina HiSeq 4000 as the instrument used. iRepertoire HTBI primers and Arm-PCR amplification of CDR3 regions were used to construct TCR beta libraries. The raw public data were reprocessed by TCRdb itself: fastp quality trimming at Q25, MiXCR clonotype calling, in-frame beta chains only. Entries are consolidated by CDR3 protein sequence, retaining the most common genes and DNA. For this sample the table gives 350,000 to 450,000 distinct CDR3 sequences, of which roughly 25% were detected only once. The ten biggest clones cover roughly a quarter of the sample. The time point tag for this specimen amounts to: persistent/refractory GD, antithyroid drugs over 5 years with positive TRAb. For both TCR sequencing and RNA sequencing, RNA was extracted from PBMCs using TRIzol.

The material was peripheral blood mononuclear cells (PBMCs), obtained when the disease was refractory, from a patient treated with antithyroid drugs. The receptors come from a middle-aged woman with Graves disease. Donor details come from another sample of the same person, matched by shared clones.

Many counts were recorded for this clonotype. V usage is TRBV6-1 and J usage is TRBJ1-2; unclear D gene. The CDR3 has 13 residues. The germline V and J ends were trimmed by 7 bases and 4 bases, with 13 bases remaining between them. Germline loops: CDR1 MNHNS, CDR2 SASEGT. The CDR3 sequence is CASKGTTIYGYTF. In DNA, the CDR3 is TGTGCCAGCAAGGGAACCACCATCTATGGCTACACCTTC.

V gene TRBV6-5 combines with J gene TRBJ1-1; no definite D call. Germline values: CDR1 MNHEY, CDR2 SVGAGI. The CDR3 contains 17 residues. V shed 0 bases and J shed 1 base, with 15 bases lying between them. CDR3 bases: TGTGCCAGCAGTTACTCACCAATTGACCGTCGGAACACTGAAGCTTTCTTT. Residues: CASSYSPIDRRNTEAFF.

V gene TRBV28 combines with J gene TRBJ2-1, with 7 bases matching TRBD2. This CDR3 region has 14 residues. V lost 5 bases to trimming and J lost 0 bases; unmatched junction nucleotides: 1. In germline, CDR1 is MDHEN, CDR2 SYDVKM. CDR3 nucleotides: TGTGCCAGCAGTACGGGGGGCTCCTACAATGAGCAGTTCTTC. Encoded protein: CASSTGGSYNEQFF.

V and J are TRBV7-9 and TRBJ2-7; the D is unclear. CDR3 length: 13 amino acids. The V gene's germline CDR1 is SEHNR and CDR2 FQNEAQ (reference sequence). The germline V and J ends were trimmed by 4 bases and 3 bases, with 10 bases remaining between them. The CDR3 here is CASSSTPGYEQYF. CDR3 DNA sequence: TGTGCCAGCAGCTCGACCCCAGGCTACGAGCAGTACTTC.

This chain links TRBV7-9 with TRBJ2-7; D gene uncertain. V was clipped by 4 bases and J by 7 bases, with 20 bases between them. Looked up from germline, CDR1 is SEHNR and CDR2 is FQNEAQ (reference sequence). The CDR3 contains 15 residues. The CDR3 sequence is CASSSKWAEFGEQYF. The CDR3 DNA reads as TGTGCCAGCAGCTCCAAATGGGCGGAGTTTGGGGAGCAGTACTTC.

This clonotype has a count of ten or more. J is TRBJ2-7 and V is TRBV28; D is uncertain. Germline-derived CDR1 and CDR2 are MDHEN and SYDVKM. The CDR3 has 16 amino acids. The V end lost 6 bases, the J end lost 2 bases, and 20 bases lay between the germline ends. In DNA form, the CDR3 reads TGTGCCAGCAGGGAGAGGACGGCGCTGTGGCCCTACGAGCAGTACTTC. It yields the protein CASRERTALWPYEQYF.

The chain joins TRBV5-6 to TRBJ1-1; tentatively, D is TRBD1 (5 bases). From germline, CDR1 is SGHDT and CDR2 YYEEEE. Trimming stripped 3 bases from V and 0 bases from J, with 18 bases between. This CDR3 has 17 amino acids. The CDR3 spells CASSSWGYARLNTEAFF. CDR3 nucleotides: TGTGCCAGCAGCTCATGGGGGTATGCACGGTTGAACACTGAAGCTTTCTTT.

This clonotype occurred many times. The V call is TRBV12-3 or TRBV12-4, the J call TRBJ1-5, with a possible D match to TRBD1 (5 bases). The V gene lost 2 bases and the J gene lost 0 bases, with 11 bases spanning the gap. The CDR3 is 16 amino acids. CDR3 in DNA: TGTGCCAGCAGTTTACGACTGGGGGATAGCAATCAGCCCCAGCATTTT. Protein: CASSLRLGDSNQPQHF.

This clonotype was seen more than once but under ten times. V and J are TRBV5-1 and TRBJ2-7, with a weak D call TRBD1 (7 bases). This CDR3 is built from 13 residues. Trimming left V 5 bases short and J 4 bases short, with 13 bases between. Looked up from germline, CDR1 is SGHRS and CDR2 is YFSETQ. The CDR3 reads CASRDAGGYEQYF. The CDR3 DNA follows: TGCGCCAGCAGAGATGCAGGGGGGTACGAGCAGTACTTC.

This clonotype has just a few counts. The gene calls are TRBV29-1 and TRBJ1-2; D is undetermined. This CDR3 contains 13 residues. Germline V gives CDR1 SQVTM, CDR2 ANQGSEA. Trimming stripped 2 bases from V and 4 bases from J, with 11 bases between. The CDR3 nucleotides are TGCAGCGTTGAAAGATGGAGGAGCTATGGCTACACCTTC. It is translated as CSVERWRSYGYTF.

On this clonotype itself: A read error is likely, as this CDR3 ends without the conserved phenylalanine or tryptophan. The rearrangement uses TRBV12-3 or TRBV12-4 and TRBJ2-5; D is undetermined. The CDR3 is 12 amino acids. V lost 0 bases, J lost 1 base, and 0 bases lay in between. The CDR3 is CASSLAQETQYS. The CDR3 DNA reads as TGTGCCAGCAGTTTAGCCCAAGAGACCCAGTACTCC.

The chain carries TRBV12-3 or TRBV12-4 and TRBJ2-2, with D perhaps being TRBD1 or TRBD2 (5 bases each). This CDR3 spans 21 amino acids. V lost 4 bases to trimming and J lost 4 bases, with 31 bases between them. DNA for the CDR3: TGTGCCAGCAGTTCCTCATGGGGGATTGGAGGTTACGTACCAACCACCGGGGAGCTGTTTTTT. It yields the protein CASSSSWGIGGYVPTTGELFF.

This clonotype was recorded a few times. The chain joins TRBV3-1 to TRBJ1-5; D gene unclear. The V and J ends lost 1 base and 6 bases respectively, with 13 bases between them. CDR3 length equals 15 residues. Germline values: CDR1 LGHDT, CDR2 YNNKEL (reference sequence). The CDR3 sequence: CASSQGYGRAQPQHF. The CDR3 DNA is TGTGCCAGCAGCCAAGGGTACGGGCGGGCTCAGCCCCAGCATTTT.

As for this clonotype: A much larger clone differs by one base, so this may be a read error. The chain joins TRBV7-9 to TRBJ1-4; D is ambiguous. CDR3 length equals 15 residues. Germline V CDR1 and CDR2: SEHNR, FQNEAQ (reference sequence). The germline V and J ends were trimmed by 5 bases and 6 bases, with 16 bases remaining between them. CDR3 sequence: CASSLMRRADEKLFF. CDR3 coding DNA: TGTGCCAGCAGCCTAATGCGGAGGGCGGATGAAAAACTGTTTTTT.

The V call is TRBV7-9, the J call TRBJ2-2; 13 bases are a match to TRBD2. With V trimmed by 5 bases and J by 6 bases, 3 bases remained unmatched. CDR3 size: 15 residues. The germline CDR1 and CDR2 sequences are SEHNR and FQNEAQ (reference sequence). The CDR3 DNA follows: TGTGCCAGCAGCGGACTAGCGGGAGCGGCCGGGGAGCTGTTTTTT. Its translation is CASSGLAGAAGELFF.

This clonotype was seen ten or more times. The V gene is TRBV6-1, the J gene TRBJ2-5; 7 bases fit TRBD1. Germline lookup yields CDR1 MNHNS and CDR2 SASEGT. V was pared by 6 bases and J by 0 bases, with 10 bases of the junction left unmatched. The CDR3 consists of 16 residues. The CDR3 spells CASRKVQGKYQETQYF. CDR3 coding DNA: TGTGCCAGCAGGAAAGTACAGGGGAAGTACCAAGAGACCCAGTACTTC.

The sample holds many counts of this clonotype. This rearrangement joins TRBV29-1 to TRBJ1-1; TRBD1 matches at 8 bases. V lost 7 bases to trimming and J lost 5 bases; unmatched junction nucleotides: 9. Germline CDR1 SQVTM, CDR2 ANQGSEA. The CDR3 loop spans 13 amino acids. CDR3 in DNA: TGCAGCGGCGCTCCAACAGGGGGGACTGAAGCTTTCTTT. Translated: CSGAPTGGTEAFF. Drawing the rest from reference TRBV29-1 and TRBJ1-1, the complete variable domain is SAVISQKPSRDICQRGTSLTIQCQVDSQVTMMFWYRQQPGQSLTLIATANQGSEATYESGFVIDKFPISRPNLTFSTLTVSNMSPEDSSIYLCSGAPTGGTEAFFGQGTRLTVV.

This clonotype has only a few counts. The chain's CDR3 is CASSDIRGRAYEQYF. CDR3 in DNA: TGTGCCAGCAGTGATATCAGGGGCCGGGCCTACGAGCAGTACTTC. V is TRBV2 and J is TRBJ2-7; a possible D gene is TRBD1 (6 bases). Trimming removed 3 bases from V and 2 bases from J, with 14 bases in between. CDR3 size: 15 residues. Germline V gives CDR1 SNHLY, CDR2 FYNNEI.

This clonotype has more than one count but fewer than ten. The CDR3 spells CASSQKKGAANTGELFF. The CDR3, as DNA: TGTGCCAGCAGCCAAAAAAAGGGGGCGGCGAACACCGGGGAGCTGTTTTTT. The chain is built from TRBV3-1 and TRBJ2-2, with TRBD1 matching over 7 bases. With V trimmed by 2 bases and J by 0 bases, 6 bases remained unmatched. This CDR3 has 17 amino acids. Per germline, CDR1 LGHDT and CDR2 YNNKEL (reference sequence).

This clonotype has just a few counts. This CDR3 reads CASSLGWAASSYEQYF. The CDR3 DNA reads TGTGCCAGCAGTTTAGGTTGGGCAGCTAGCTCCTACGAGCAGTACTTC. The V call is TRBV27, the J call TRBJ2-7; D gene ambiguous. CDR1 is MNHEY, CDR2 SMNVEV, per germline (reference sequence). V was cut by 2 bases and J by 0 bases, with 14 bases left in between. The CDR3 length is 16 residues.

About this clonotype: It may be a read error: a sequence one base away is much more abundant. The DNA for the CDR3 is TGTGCCTGCAGCCTAAGGACTAGCGGGAGTGAGACCCAGTACTTC. As protein: CACSLRTSGSETQYF. This chain links TRBV3-1 with TRBJ2-5; 13 bases line up with TRBD2. Germline V gene lookup returns CDR1 LGHDT and CDR2 YNNKEL (reference sequence). The CDR3 extends over 15 amino acids.

At least ten counts were recorded for this clonotype. The chain couples TRBV20-1 to TRBJ1-5; D is ambiguous. Germline CDR1 DFQATT, CDR2 SNEGSKA (reference sequence). The CDR3 is made up of 16 amino acids. V was shortened by 2 bases and J by 2 bases, with 16 bases between the two germline ends. The CDR3 region is CSARPRSWTGNQPQHF. The CDR3 coding sequence is TGCAGTGCTAGACCCAGGTCGTGGACGGGCAATCAGCCCCAGCATTTT.

This clonotype showed up many times. The rearrangement links TRBV11-2 to TRBJ2-2; D is unclear. The CDR3 contains 13 residues. V lost 2 bases and J lost 6, with 7 bases in between. Germline CDR1 is SGHAT and CDR2 is FQNNGV. The CDR3 spells CASSLLVPGELFF. CDR3 DNA: TGTGCCAGCAGCTTACTAGTCCCCGGGGAGCTGTTTTTT.

This clonotype was detected ten times or more. This chain joins TRBV25-1 and TRBJ1-1; D is unresolved. This CDR3 has 14 residues. The germline V gene encodes CDR1 MGHDK and CDR2 SYGVNS. Trimming removed 2 bases at V and 7 bases at J, with 14 bases between. The DNA of the CDR3 is TGTGCCAGCAGTGAAGGTCGTCGGGCCCATGAAGCTTTCTTT. Its translation: CASSEGRRAHEAFF. The full variable domain, rest sourced from reference TRBV25-1 and TRBJ1-1, is EADIYQTPRYLVIGTGKKITLECSQTMGHDKMYWYQQDPGMELHLIHYSYGVNSTEKGDLSSESTVSRIRTEHFPLTLESARPSHTSQYLCASSEGRRAHEAFFGQGTRLTVV.

This chain connects TRBV7-2 to TRBJ1-6; D possibly corresponds to TRBD1 (6 bases). This CDR3 is built from 14 residues. V was cut by 3 bases and J by 11 bases, with 14 bases left in between. In germline, CDR1 is SGHTA, CDR2 FQGNSA. The chain's CDR3 is CASSLLGGTAPLHF. For the CDR3, the DNA is TGTGCCAGCAGCTTGTTGGGGGGCACGGCACCCCTCCACTTT.

This sequence joins TRBV11-2 and TRBJ2-2; D may be TRBD2 (6 bases). CDR3 length: 12 amino acids. Germline V lookup: CDR1 SGHAT, CDR2 FQNNGV. Trimming stripped 8 bases from V and 11 bases from J, with 15 bases between. In nucleotides, the CDR3 is TGTGCCAGCCGGGGGTCCGTTGGAGAGCTGTTTTTT. Encoded protein: CASRGSVGELFF.

A note on this clonotype: Germline and junction disagree at one end, which may indicate a read error. This chain joins TRBV5-5 and TRBJ2-5, with TRBD1 identical over 9 bases. Per germline, CDR1 SGHKS and CDR2 YYEKEE (reference sequence). This CDR3 contains 16 residues. In DNA, the CDR3 is TGTGCCAGCAGCATGGACAGGGGATCCCCCCAAGGGACCCAGTACTTC. Protein: CASSMDRGSPQGTQYF.